The 18 T cell receptor beta chains listed next were all sequenced from one sample in a study of cytomegalovirus exposure and HLA in healthy donors (dated by TCRdb to the late 2010s). The protocol used for the library was the immunoSEQ multiplex PCR assay. For the multiplex PCR, a mixture combining 60 forward primers for TCR Vbeta segments and 13 reverse primers for TCR Jbeta segments was used. TCRdb mirrors the immuneACCESS table, restricted to in-frame sequences. Some clones are absent from its copies; in checked studies, under half trace to an unresolved V gene, and the reason for the others is unknown. Recorded for this sample are around 150,000 clones; roughly 70% of them occurred a single time. The biggest ten clones account for more than 9% of the sample. The source material was PBMCs. Receptors were obtained from a man younger than 40 in good health and CMV-seropositive.

This sequence joins TRBV2 and TRBJ1-1, with 7 positions matching TRBD1. The V and J ends lost 10 bases and 1 base, in that order; junction bases with no gene match: 6. The germline V gene encodes CDR1 SNHLY and CDR2 FYNNEI. The CDR3 is made up of 13 amino acids. The CDR3 sequence is CATVTGTNTEAFF. The CDR3 coding sequence is TGTGCCACCGTGACAGGGACGAACACTGAAGCTTTCTTT. The entire variable domain, with the rest obtained from reference TRBV2 and TRBJ1-1, is as follows: EPEVTQTPSHQVTQMGQEVILRCVPISNHLYFYWYRQILGQKVEFLVSFYNNEISEKSEIFDDQFSVERPDGSNFTLKIRSTKLEDSAMYFCATVTGTNTEAFFGQGTRLTVV.

This clone was counted a few times. This rearrangement joins TRBV6-5 to TRBJ1-1; TRBD1 matches 7 bases. V was pared by 0 bases and J by 3 bases, with 4 bases of the junction left unmatched. Germline CDR1 MNHEY, CDR2 SVGAGI. The CDR3 covers 15 residues. This CDR3 is CASSYSWQGDTEAFF. In DNA form, the CDR3 reads TGTGCCAGCAGTTACTCGTGGCAGGGGGACACTGAAGCTTTCTTT.

To note about this clone: The same CDR3 also results from other DNA sequences found in this sample. The V call is TRBV11-2, the J call TRBJ2-5; TRBD2 matches 7 bases. Germline values: CDR1 SGHAT, CDR2 FQNNGV. The CDR3 is 15 amino acids. V shed 9 bases and J 5 bases; nucleotides not matched to a gene: 15. The CDR3 nucleotides are TGTGCCAGTAGCGCCATTTGGGGGGGAGGCGAGACCCAGTACTTC. Encoded protein: CASSAIWGGGETQYF. Supplemented by reference TRBV11-2 and TRBJ2-5, the full variable domain reads EAGVAQSPRYKIIEKRQSVAFWCNPISGHATLYWYQQILGQGPKLLIQFQNNGVVDDSQLPKDRFSAERLKGVDSTLKIQPAKLEDSAVYLCASSAIWGGGETQYFGPGTRLLVL.

This clone has only a few counts. This chain joins TRBV18 and TRBJ2-7, with a possible D match to TRBD1 (5 bases). Per germline, CDR1 KGHSH and CDR2 LQKENI. CDR3 length: 16 amino acids. Trimming removed 0 bases at V and 0 bases at J, with 12 bases between. CDR3 region: CASSPPGRAPSYEQYF. The CDR3 DNA sequence: TGTGCCAGCTCACCACCGGGCAGGGCCCCCTCCTACGAGCAGTACTTC.

This chain links TRBV19 with TRBJ1-5; D call uncertain. CDR1 LNHDA and CDR2 SQIVND come from the germline V gene (reference sequence). The CDR3 is 13 residues long. V was cut by 5 bases and J by 7 bases, with 12 bases left in between. The CDR3 region is CASSSQTVQPQHF. The CDR3 DNA follows: TGTGCCAGTAGTTCACAGACGGTCCAGCCCCAGCATTTT.

The chain employs TRBV7-9 and TRBJ2-7; tentatively, D is TRBD1 (6 bases). The CDR3 extends over 14 amino acids. Trimming pared 5 bases from V and 4 bases from J, leaving 15 bases between. Looked up from germline, CDR1 is SEHNR and CDR2 is FQNEAQ (reference sequence). As DNA, the CDR3 is TGTGCCAGCAGCCTAACAGGGTCCTATTACGAGCAGTACTTC. Amino acid sequence: CASSLTGSYYEQYF.

The chain couples TRBV19 to TRBJ1-3; D remains ambiguous. The CDR3 extends over 16 amino acids. Germline V gene lookup returns CDR1 LNHDA and CDR2 SQIVND (reference sequence). V was shortened by 6 bases and J by 4 bases, with 19 bases between the two germline ends. The DNA of the CDR3 is TGTGCCAGTAGCCCCCCGGACCGGGGATGGGGAAACACCATATATTTT. Protein product: CASSPPDRGWGNTIYF.

The V call is TRBV28, the J call TRBJ2-7; 10 bases line up with TRBD1. Losses at the gene ends were 8 bases for V and 5 bases for J; bases not matched to a gene: 3. The CDR3 has 12 residues. Per the germline V gene, CDR1 is MDHEN and CDR2 is SYDVKM. CDR3 bases: TGTGCCAGCGGACAGGGGGTCGACGAGCAGTACTTC. Translating gives CASGQGVDEQYF.

The gene calls are TRBV4-1 and TRBJ2-1; 14 bases are shared with TRBD2. The CDR3 is 16 residues long. Trimming removed 8 bases from V and 7 bases from J; junction bases left unmatched: 10. Germline CDR1 reads MGHRA; CDR2 reads YSYEKL. The CDR3 is CASAYFGLAGGNEQFF. As DNA, the CDR3 is TGCGCCAGCGCCTATTTCGGACTAGCGGGAGGAAATGAGCAGTTCTTC.

The genes are TRBV10-1 and TRBJ1-1, with TRBD1 identical over 7 bases. Germline V gene lookup returns CDR1 WNHNN and CDR2 SYGVQD (reference sequence). The CDR3 totals 13 residues. Trimming cost V 1 base and J 6 bases; bases outside gene matches: 2. CDR3 residues: CASSELTGAEAFF. The CDR3 DNA sequence: TGCGCCAGCAGTGAGTTAACAGGGGCTGAAGCTTTCTTT.

This clone came up a few times. The V gene is TRBV6-6, the J gene TRBJ2-7, with D unclear. V dropped 2 bases and J dropped 3 bases, with 14 bases sitting between them. The CDR3 covers 15 residues. Germline assignment: CDR1 MNHNY and CDR2 SVGAGI (reference sequence). The CDR3 region is CASSYVLLESYEQYF. For the CDR3, the DNA is TGTGCCAGCAGTTACGTCCTTTTGGAGAGCTACGAGCAGTACTTC.

The V call is TRBV2, the J call TRBJ1-1, with TRBD1 matching 8 bases. In germline, CDR1 is SNHLY, CDR2 FYNNEI. CDR3 length: 15 amino acids. J lost 4 bases, V lost 6 bases, and 10 bases had no gene match. The CDR3 loop is CASRTPGGRGTEAFF. In nucleotides, the CDR3 is TGTGCCAGCAGAACGCCAGGGGGCAGGGGCACTGAAGCTTTCTTT.

In this sample, this clone turned up a few times. The chain joins TRBV27 to TRBJ2-1; 9 positions match TRBD2. Looked up from germline, CDR1 is MNHEY and CDR2 is SMNVEV (reference sequence). With V trimmed by 6 bases and J by 4 bases, 13 bases remained unmatched. This CDR3 has 17 residues. This chain's CDR3 is CASRDPIAGEKYNEQFF. CDR3 bases: TGTGCCAGCAGAGACCCTATAGCGGGGGAAAAGTACAATGAGCAGTTCTTC.

This clone was detected once. This chain uses TRBV9 with TRBJ2-5; 9 bases fit TRBD1. The J call could be wrong; TRBJ2-7 is a better fit for the DNA end. The CDR3 spans 13 residues. Germline V lookup: CDR1 SGDLS, CDR2 YYNGEE. The CDR3 DNA follows: TGTGCCAGCAGCGCCGGGACAGGGAGCGAGCAGTACTTC. Protein sequence: CASSAGTGSEQYF.

The chain employs TRBV11-2 and TRBJ1-1; 8 bases fit TRBD1. The CDR3 is 14 residues long. V trimming: 5 bases; J trimming: 5 bases; junction bases outside the gene matches: 7. Germline V gene lookup returns CDR1 SGHAT and CDR2 FQNNGV. The CDR3 DNA sequence: TGTGCCAGCAGCCCAGGGGGCCTGGTGACTGAAGCTTTCTTT. It encodes CASSPGGLVTEAFF.

The J gene is TRBJ1-4, the V gene TRBV15, with unresolved D. CDR3 size: 16 residues. Germline V CDR1 and CDR2: LNHNV, YYDKDF (reference sequence). V was clipped by 0 bases and J by 4 bases, with 12 bases between them. The CDR3 is CATSRDRRSVNEKLFF. As DNA, the CDR3 is TGTGCCACCAGCAGAGATCGGAGGTCCGTTAATGAAAAACTGTTTTTT.

The chain carries TRBV9 and TRBJ2-7; D gene unclear. Germline V gives CDR1 SGDLS, CDR2 YYNGEE. The CDR3 totals 15 residues. V lost 0 bases and J 0 bases, leaving 10 bases between the germline ends. Written as DNA, the CDR3 is TGTGCCAGCAGCGTAGGGTACTCGAGCTCCTACGAGCAGTACTTC. Protein: CASSVGYSSSYEQYF.

As to this clone: At the DNA level, this CDR3 is encoded by other sequences in the same sample as well. The chain couples TRBV6-5 to TRBJ2-7, with 7 bases aligning to TRBD2. The V segment lost 2 bases and the J segment 7 bases; nucleotides outside the gene matches: 5. CDR3 length: 13 amino acids. Germline lookup yields CDR1 MNHEY and CDR2 SVGAGI. The CDR3 loop is CASSYSGKYEQYF. For the CDR3, the DNA is TGTGCCAGCAGTTACAGCGGGAAGTATGAGCAGTACTTC.